The T cell receptor (beta chain) described here comes from a study of CD8+ T cells in alopecia areata. Extraction and reverse transcription of RNA yielded cDNA as the sequencing template. Generated by immunoSEQ multiplex PCR, the TCRdb table keeps only in-frame clones and is missing some. In the table there are roughly 35,000 clones, around 50% of which are singletons. General study findings and limits: Compared with mice, patients displayed less clear TCR sharing, possibly for HLA-related reasons.

The CDR3 spans 16 residues. Trimming cost V 4 bases and J 4 bases, with 20 bases left between them. Germline CDR1 reads SGHDT; CDR2 reads YYEEEE. Patients with alopecia areata provided lesional scalp punch biopsies as well as peripheral blood. As concerns this clone: Antigen: not known.

The sequencing sample was made of NKG2D-high CD8+ T cells sorted from blood. This sequence was found in a human donor with alopecia areata. This rearrangement joins TRBV5-6 to TRBJ2-5, with D maybe TRBD1 (5 bases). The CDR3 sequence is CASSAATVPNGETQYF. CDR3 nucleotides: TGTGCCAGCAGCGCCGCGACAGTCCCAAACGGAGAGACCCAGTACTTC.